This is a list of T cell receptor beta chains from one sample in a study. Assay used: immunoSEQ multiplex PCR; TCRdb lists only in-frame clones, some missing. In the table there are roughly 68,000 clones, about 94% of which are singletons. The sequencing input was PBMCs. Receptors originate from a man aged 35 to 55 with rheumatoid arthritis. The CDR3 runs from the conserved cysteine through the conserved F or W. D genes are given only for firm matches. Only some rows state a clone size, as once, few, many or a class for expanded clones.

abundance	d_gene	j_gene	v_gene	CDR3aa	CDR3nt
.	.	TRBJ2-7	TRBV9	CASSVGELSYEQYF	TGTGCCAGCAGCGTAGGGGAGCTTTCCTACGAGCAGTACTTC
.	TRBD1	TRBJ2-7	TRBV7-3	CASSPGQGYEQYF	TGTGCCAGCAGCCCGGGACAGGGCTACGAGCAGTACTTC
.	TRBD2	TRBJ2-7	TRBV4-1	CASSQVNSGNYEQYF	TGCGCCAGCAGCCAAGTTAATAGCGGGAACTACGAGCAGTACTTC
.	TRBD1	TRBJ1-1	TRBV7-2	CASSFLPGQGTEAFF	TGTGCCAGCAGCTTCCTCCCGGGACAGGGGACTGAAGCTTTCTTT
.	.	TRBJ1-1	TRBV11-1	CASSFGTDLRNTEAFF	TGTGCCAGCAGCTTCGGGACCGATCTTCGCAACACTGAAGCTTTCTTT
.	TRBD1	TRBJ2-6	TRBV28	CASSFGQGANSGANVLTF	TGTGCCAGCAGTTTCGGGCAGGGGGCTAATTCTGGGGCCAACGTCCTGACTTTC
few	.	TRBJ1-1	TRBV19	CASKVGAMNTEAFF	TGTGCCAGTAAAGTTGGGGCCATGAACACTGAAGCTTTCTTT
.	TRBD1	TRBJ2-1	TRBV9	CASSSGTGGRYNEQFF	TGTGCCAGCAGCTCCGGGACAGGGGGTAGGTACAATGAGCAGTTCTTC
.	TRBD1	TRBJ2-7	TRBV7-2	CASSRDRGPNYEQYF	TGTGCCAGCAGTAGGGACAGGGGGCCGAACTACGAGCAGTACTTC
.	TRBD1	TRBJ2-7	TRBV7-2	CASSLLGQGFAEQYF	TGTGCCAGCAGCTTACTCGGACAGGGTTTCGCTGAGCAGTACTTC
.	TRBD2	TRBJ2-1	TRBV3-1/TRBV3-2	CASSLRRPSGGLNEQFF	TGTGCCAGCAGCCTGCGGCGACCTAGCGGGGGCCTCAATGAGCAGTTCTTC
.	TRBD1	TRBJ1-2	TRBV7-3	CASSASRGRDGYTF	TGTGCCAGCAGCGCTTCCAGGGGGAGAGATGGCTACACCTTC
.	.	TRBJ2-2	TRBV12-5	CASGLVLRGTGELFF	TGTGCTAGTGGTTTGGTACTACGAGGAACCGGGGAGCTGTTTTTT
.	TRBD1	TRBJ1-6	TRBV30	CAWSVAGTGGNSPLHF	TGTGCCTGGAGTGTAGCCGGGACAGGGGGTAATTCACCCCTCCACTTT
.	TRBD1	TRBJ1-6	TRBV3-1/TRBV3-2	CASSQSRTGYNSPLHF	TGTGCCAGCAGCCAGTCCAGGACAGGCTATAATTCACCCCTCCACTTT
.	.	TRBJ2-7	TRBV5-1	CASSLDGVYEQYF	TGCGCCAGCAGCTTGGACGGAGTCTACGAGCAGTACTTC
.	TRBD1	TRBJ1-4	TRBV3-1/TRBV3-2	CASSLKSGTENEKLFF	TGTGCCAGCAGCCTTAAGAGCGGGACAGAGAATGAAAAACTGTTTTTT
.	.	TRBJ2-1	TRBV18	CASSPWGLSNNEQFF	TGTGCCAGCTCACCATGGGGGCTCAGCAACAATGAGCAGTTCTTC
.	.	TRBJ1-4	TRBV2	CASSGGKLSTNEKLFF	TGTGCCAGCAGCGGCGGAAAATTGTCAACTAATGAAAAACTGTTTTTT
.	.	TRBJ2-7	TRBV2	CASTQGLSSYEQYF	TGTGCCAGCACCCAGGGGCTGTCGTCCTACGAGCAGTACTTC
.	TRBD1	TRBJ1-1	TRBV5-1	CASSWDRGTNTEAFF	TGCGCCAGCAGCTGGGACAGGGGGACGAACACTGAAGCTTTCTTT
once	TRBD1	TRBJ1-5	TRBV6-2/TRBV6-3	CATSKDRGGNQPQHF	TGTGCCACCAGTAAAGACAGGGGCGGTAATCAGCCCCAGCATTTT
.	TRBD1	TRBJ1-4	TRBV2	CASCRQGPATNEKLFF	TGTGCCAGCTGCCGACAGGGCCCAGCCACTAATGAAAAACTGTTTTTT
.	.	TRBJ1-3	TRBV7-9	CASSLDAVHHGNTIYF	TGTGCCAGCAGCTTAGACGCGGTCCACCATGGAAACACCATATATTTT
.	TRBD1	TRBJ1-5	TRBV6-5	CASRPLGQGFPQHF	TGTGCCAGCAGACCCCTGGGACAGGGGTTCCCCCAGCATTTT
.	.	TRBJ1-2	TRBV5-1	CASSLAWGPVYGYTF	TGCGCCAGCAGCTTGGCGTGGGGGCCGGTCTATGGCTACACCTTC
few	.	TRBJ2-2	TRBV5-4	CASSTGPLTNTGELFF	TGTGCCAGCAGCACGGGACCACTAACTAACACCGGGGAGCTGTTTTTT
.	.	TRBJ1-1	TRBV6-5	CASSYSSGSIPSEAFF	TGTGCCAGCAGTTACTCTTCGGGCAGTATCCCCTCCGAAGCTTTCTTT
.	TRBD1	TRBJ2-7	TRBV6-5	CASKSGQSSYEQYF	TGTGCCAGCAAATCGGGACAGAGCTCCTACGAGCAGTACTTC
.	TRBD2	TRBJ2-1	TRBV5-1	CASSLSGGRTSADNEQFF	TGCGCCAGCAGCTTGAGCGGGGGACGGACTTCCGCGGACAATGAGCAGTTCTTC
.	.	TRBJ1-5	TRBV10-1	CASSDTDSSNQPQHF	TGCGCCAGCAGTGACACGGACTCGAGCAATCAGCCCCAGCATTTT
.	TRBD2	TRBJ2-3	TRBV6-2/TRBV6-3	CASSFRDYKDTQYF	TGTGCCAGCAGTTTCCGGGACTATAAAGATACGCAGTATTTT
.	.	TRBJ2-3	TRBV9	CASGRGPGLTTDTQYF	TGTGCCAGCGGGCGGGGGCCGGGACTAACAACAGATACGCAGTATTTT
.	.	TRBJ2-3	TRBV20-1	CSASPRDTQYF	TGCAGTGCCAGCCCACGGGATACGCAGTATTTT
.	TRBD2	TRBJ2-1	TRBV24-1	CATSGAAGAPGSYNEQFF	TGTGCCACCAGTGGGGCAGCGGGAGCCCCGGGGTCCTACAATGAGCAGTTCTTC
.	TRBD2	TRBJ2-2	TRBV11-3	CASSLELGLAANTGELFF	TGTGCCAGCAGCTTAGAGTTGGGACTAGCGGCGAACACCGGGGAGCTGTTTTTT
once	TRBD1	TRBJ2-7	TRBV2	CASKSGTGTYEQYF	TGTGCCAGCAAGTCCGGGACAGGGACCTACGAGCAGTACTTC
.	TRBD1	TRBJ2-1	TRBV10-3	CAISDFSDRVSYNEQFF	TGTGCCATCAGTGACTTTTCGGACAGGGTTTCCTACAATGAGCAGTTCTTC
.	.	TRBJ2-5	TRBV5-1	CASSLASSKETQYF	TGCGCCAGCAGCTTGGCCAGCAGTAAAGAGACCCAGTACTTC
.	.	TRBJ1-4	TRBV4-1	CASSQDQSATNEKLFF	TGCGCCAGCAGCCAAGATCAGAGTGCAACTAATGAAAAACTGTTTTTT
.	.	TRBJ2-1	TRBV6-5	CASSYWQGTHEQFF	TGTGCCAGCAGTTACTGGCAGGGGACCCATGAGCAGTTCTTC
.	.	TRBJ2-1	TRBV9	CASSVAHNEQFF	TGTGCCAGCAGCGTAGCCCACAATGAGCAGTTCTTC
.	.	TRBJ2-5	TRBV9	CASSVDGPETQYF	TGTGCCAGCAGCGTAGACGGGCCCGAGACCCAGTACTTC
once	.	TRBJ1-1	TRBV13	CASSHRPSPAVYEAFF	TGTGCCAGCAGCCACAGACCTTCCCCTGCGGTCTATGAAGCTTTCTTT
.	TRBD1	TRBJ1-5	TRBV5-6	CASSLTGVNQPQHF	TGTGCCAGCAGCTTAACAGGGGTCAATCAGCCCCAGCATTTT
.	.	TRBJ1-5	TRBV6-5	CATSPNGISQPQHF	TGTGCCACTTCACCAAACGGGATTAGTCAGCCCCAGCATTTT